The 32 T cell receptor beta chains below were found in one sample sequenced in a study of OX40 agonist ivuxolimab in advanced cancers. Repertoires were generated with immunoSEQ multiplex PCR, while TCRdb's copy carries only in-frame clones and drops some. The top ten hold roughly 0.15% of the sample, which has about 120,000 clones, over 85% seen once. The source was CD4+ or CD8+ T cells sorted from blood, collected in a trial of the OX40 agonist ivuxolimab. The source of these receptors is an adult with an advanced solid tumor such as melanoma, head and neck, liver or kidney cancer.

The chain couples TRBV5-1 to TRBJ1-2; D perhaps matches TRBD1 (5 bases). Germline lookup yields CDR1 SGHRS and CDR2 YFSETQ. V lost 0 bases and J 0 bases, leaving 9 bases between the germline ends. This CDR3 comprises 15 residues. CDR3 bases: TGCGCCAGCAGCTTGGGCCCGACAGCTAACTATGGCTACACCTTC. This gives the protein CASSLGPTANYGYTF.

The count of this clone is one. J is TRBJ2-2 and V is TRBV4-1; D is possibly TRBD1 (6 bases). V gave up 11 bases and J gave up 0 bases, with 13 bases separating them. Germline CDR1 is MGHRA and CDR2 is YSYEKL. CDR3 length: 14 residues. The CDR3 DNA is TGCGCCGTAAGTCGGGACACGAACACCGGGGAGCTGTTTTTT. This gives the protein CAVSRDTNTGELFF.

This clone appeared a few times. The chain combines TRBV28 with TRBJ2-1; D might be TRBD2 (7 bases). Germline-derived CDR1 and CDR2 are MDHEN and SYDVKM. V gave up 5 bases and J gave up 13 bases, with 18 bases separating them. The CDR3 has 13 amino acids. The CDR3 bases are TGTGCCAGCAGTAGGGGGGGGACGGCTATCCAGTTCTTC. This encodes CASSRGGTAIQFF.

The count of this clone is one. In DNA form, the CDR3 reads TGTGCCAGCAGTCCGGGACAGATAAAATCCCACACCATATATTTT. Translated, it gives CASSPGQIKSHTIYF. The chain recombines TRBV11-2 with TRBJ1-3; 7 nucleotides align to TRBD1. CDR3 length equals 15 residues. After removal of 6 bases from V and 8 bases from J, the junction contained 13 bases not matched to a gene. CDR1 and CDR2 from the germline V gene are SGHAT and FQNNGV.

This chain links TRBV28 with TRBJ1-1, with D uncertain. This CDR3 is 14 amino acids long. Trimming took off 5 bases at V and 1 base at J, with 11 bases between the two ends. CDR1 is MDHEN, CDR2 SYDVKM, per germline. The CDR3 sequence: CASSRAPRNTEAFF. In nucleotides, the CDR3 is TGTGCCAGCAGTCGAGCCCCAAGGAACACTGAAGCTTTCTTT.

This clone has more than one count but fewer than ten. Other nucleotide sequences from this sample produce the same CDR3. The CDR3 sequence: CASSYSGEKLFF. The CDR3 DNA reads TGTGCCAGCAGTTACTCAGGTGAAAAACTGTTTTTT. The chain couples TRBV6-5 to TRBJ1-4, with no clear D. In germline, CDR1 is MNHEY, CDR2 SVGAGI. The V end lost 0 bases, the J end lost 7 bases, and 3 bases lay between the germline ends. CDR3 length: 12 residues.

This sequence joins TRBV19 and TRBJ1-5; D is uncertain. This CDR3 spans 13 amino acids. V lost 6 bases and J lost 4, with 10 bases in between. Per germline, CDR1 LNHDA and CDR2 SQIVND (reference sequence). The CDR3 region has the DNA TGTGCCAGTAGCGACATGCGGAATCAGCCCCAGCATTTT. This gives the protein CASSDMRNQPQHF.

The chain is built from TRBV6-5 and TRBJ2-5; unclear D gene. Trimming removed 1 base from V and 9 bases from J, with 12 bases in between. The V gene's germline CDR1 is MNHEY and CDR2 SVGAGI. This CDR3 spans 13 amino acids. The DNA of the CDR3 is TGTGCCAGCAGTTACTTGAAAGTCGAGGCCCAGTACTTC. It yields the protein CASSYLKVEAQYF.

This chain joins TRBV6-6 and TRBJ1-2; 10 positions agree with TRBD1. The CDR3 contains 15 residues. J lost 5 bases, V lost 0 bases, and 3 bases had no gene match. Germline loops: CDR1 MNHNY, CDR2 SVGAGI (reference sequence). The CDR3 protein is CASSYSGTGEYGYTF. The CDR3 nucleotides read TGTGCCAGCAGTTACTCGGGGACAGGGGAATATGGCTACACCTTC.

The J gene is TRBJ2-5, the V gene TRBV28; D uncertain. The germline gives CDR1 MDHEN, CDR2 SYDVKM. The CDR3 is 14 residues long. The V and J ends lost 6 bases and 5 bases respectively, with 16 bases between them. The DNA for the CDR3 is TGTGCCAGCAGGACTGGACCGCGTTTGGAGACCCAGTACTTC. Translation: CASRTGPRLETQYF. The full variable domain, completed using reference TRBV28 and TRBJ2-5, is DVKVTQSSRYLVKRTGEKVFLECVQDMDHENMFWYRQDPGLGLRLIYFSYDVKMKEKGDIPEGYSVSREKKERFSLILESASTNQTSMYLCASRTGPRLETQYFGPGTRLLVL.

This chain joins TRBV5-4 and TRBJ2-5; D may match TRBD1 or TRBD2 (5 bases each). V was clipped by 3 bases and J by 1 base, with 13 bases between them. There are 15 residues in the CDR3. From germline, CDR1 is SGHNT and CDR2 YYREEE (reference sequence). The CDR3, as DNA: TGTGCCAGCAGCTCCGGGACCGTGACCCAAGAGACCCAGTACTTC. Amino acids: CASSSGTVTQETQYF. The full variable domain, rest sourced from reference TRBV5-4 and TRBJ2-5, is ETGVTQSPTHLIKTRGQQVTLRCSSQSGHNTVSWYQQALGQGPQFIFQYYREEENGRGNFPPRFSGLQFPNYSSELNVNALELDDSALYLCASSSGTVTQETQYFGPGTRLLVL.

CDR3 sequence reads: CASRASGNTIYF. CDR3 in DNA: TGTGCCAGCAGAGCCTCTGGAAACACCATATATTTT. V is TRBV7-9 and J is TRBJ1-3; D gene uncertain. The CDR3 has 12 amino acids. With 6 bases removed from V and 0 bases from J, the gap between germline ends came to 3 bases. Germline CDR1 and CDR2: SEHNR and FQNEAQ (reference sequence).

This rearrangement joins TRBV5-1 to TRBJ1-2; a weak D match, TRBD1 (6 bases). Trimming stripped 1 base from V and 6 bases from J, with 16 bases between. The CDR3 has 15 residues. Germline V lookup: CDR1 SGHRS, CDR2 YFSETQ. CDR3 in amino acids: CASSLPGSGGNGYTF. CDR3 bases: TGCGCCAGCAGCTTGCCTGGAAGCGGGGGCAATGGCTACACCTTC.

The genes are TRBV19 and TRBJ1-5; D not certain. Germline CDR1 LNHDA, CDR2 SQIVND (reference sequence). This CDR3 is built from 14 residues. V lost 8 bases, J lost 2 bases, and 13 bases lay in between. The CDR3 sequence: CASSRVEGNQPQHF. CDR3 DNA: TGTGCCAGTTCGAGGGTTGAAGGCAATCAGCCCCAGCATTTT.

The chain has TRBV28 and TRBJ2-7; D not resolved. The V end lost 5 bases, the J end lost 5 bases, and 16 bases lay between the germline ends. The CDR3 is made up of 14 amino acids. The germline V gene encodes CDR1 MDHEN and CDR2 SYDVKM. The chain's CDR3 is CASSKGGLAHEQYF. The CDR3 nucleotides read TGTGCCAGCAGTAAAGGTGGGTTAGCCCACGAGCAGTACTTC.

This chain connects TRBV5-1 to TRBJ1-2, with a tentative D call TRBD1 (6 bases). CDR3 length: 17 residues. Deletions cut 2 bases from V and 6 bases from J, with 23 bases between. CDR1 and CDR2 (germline): SGHRS, YFSETQ. The CDR3: CASSFTDRPHRANGYTF. Written as DNA, the CDR3 is TGCGCCAGCAGCTTCACGGACAGACCCCACCGCGCCAATGGCTACACCTTC.

This chain uses TRBV18 with TRBJ1-5; D perhaps matches TRBD1 (5 bases). This CDR3 has 14 residues. Trimming took 2 bases from V and 7 from J, leaving 12 bases between them. The germline V gene has CDR1 KGHSH and CDR2 LQKENI. CDR3 amino acids: CASSPDRVWQPQHF. The CDR3 DNA follows: TGTGCCAGCTCACCAGACAGAGTATGGCAGCCCCAGCATTTT.

This clone was found once. The rearrangement links TRBV5-1 to TRBJ1-2; 10 positions agree with TRBD1. The CDR3 is made up of 17 amino acids. Germline CDR1 reads SGHRS; CDR2 reads YFSETQ. Germline trimming cut 1 base from V and 7 bases from J; bases unmatched to any gene: 13. CDR3 protein: CASSLRPPGQGQFGYTF. The CDR3 DNA is TGCGCCAGCAGCTTGCGACCCCCGGGACAGGGGCAATTTGGCTACACCTTC.

The V gene is TRBV25-1, the J gene TRBJ2-3; 9 bases match TRBD1. Germline CDR1 and CDR2: MGHDK and SYGVNS. Trimming took 1 base from V and 4 from J; bases not matched to a gene: 6. This CDR3 region has 16 residues. CDR3 residues: CASSEWGQGVADTQYF. The CDR3 region has the DNA TGTGCCAGCAGTGAATGGGGACAGGGAGTGGCAGATACGCAGTATTTT.

The CDR3 here is CASSFIPGTYEQYF. The CDR3 bases are TGTGCCAGCAGTTTCATTCCGGGGACCTACGAGCAGTACTTC. The rearrangement links TRBV28 to TRBJ2-7, with D possibly being TRBD2 (5 bases). Germline CDR1 and CDR2: MDHEN and SYDVKM. V gave up 3 bases and J gave up 2 bases, with 11 bases separating them. This CDR3 is built from 14 residues.

The V call is TRBV27, the J call TRBJ2-7; 8 bases are shared with TRBD1. V shed 7 bases, J shed 2 bases, and the junction held 7 bases outside the gene matches. This CDR3 is built from 14 residues. Germline CDR1 reads MNHEY; CDR2 reads SMNVEV (reference sequence). The CDR3 loop reads CASKIGQGAYEQYF. Written as DNA, the CDR3 is TGTGCCAGCAAAATAGGACAGGGCGCCTACGAGCAGTACTTC.

V and J are TRBV19 and TRBJ1-5, with TRBD1 matching over 8 bases. The CDR3 runs 18 residues. The J segment lost 7 bases and the V segment lost 0 bases, leaving 14 bases of the junction unmatched. Germline CDR1 LNHDA, CDR2 SQIVND (reference sequence). The CDR3 is CASSIDHVRTGRGQPQHF. CDR3 nucleotides: TGTGCCAGTAGTATAGATCATGTACGGACAGGGAGAGGGCAGCCCCAGCATTTT.

The chain couples TRBV7-8 to TRBJ2-5; perhaps TRBD1 as D (6 bases). V was pared by 1 base and J by 2 bases, with 14 bases between. CDR3 length: 16 residues. The germline V gene encodes CDR1 SGHVS and CDR2 FQNEAQ. The CDR3 nucleotides are TGTGCCAGCAGCTTAGTGGGGGCCAGGGGTCAAGAGACCCAGTACTTC. Translated, it gives CASSLVGARGQETQYF.

The chain is built from TRBV15 and TRBJ2-1; D is unresolved. CDR1 is LNHNV, CDR2 YYDKDF, per germline (reference sequence). The CDR3 runs to 15 residues. The V end lost 0 bases, the J end lost 5 bases, and 11 bases lay between the germline ends. The CDR3, as DNA: TGTGCCACCAGCAGAGATCGAGAGGAAAACAATGAGCAGTTCTTC. Translation gives CATSRDREENNEQFF.

The chain combines TRBV11-2 with TRBJ2-3, with 9 bases matching TRBD1. Germline assignment: CDR1 SGHAT and CDR2 FQNNGV. After removal of 4 bases from V and 8 bases from J, the junction contained 22 bases not matched to a gene. CDR3 length: 19 residues. CDR3 coding DNA: TGTGCCAGCAGCTCCGGGACAGGGAATATCGGGGGTACCGCGGGTACGCAGTATTTT. It is translated as CASSSGTGNIGGTAGTQYF. The full variable domain, completed using reference TRBV11-2 and TRBJ2-3, is EAGVAQSPRYKIIEKRQSVAFWCNPISGHATLYWYQQILGQGPKLLIQFQNNGVVDDSQLPKDRFSAERLKGVDSTLKIQPAKLEDSAVYLCASSSGTGNIGGTAGTQYFGPGTRLTVL.

This sequence joins TRBV27 and TRBJ2-1; TRBD2 is a possible D gene (6 bases). Trimming removed 1 base at V and 9 bases at J, with 7 bases between. The CDR3 consists of 12 residues. Germline CDR1 MNHEY, CDR2 SMNVEV (reference sequence). CDR3: CASSLLGGEQFF. As DNA, the CDR3 is TGTGCCAGCAGTTTATTGGGGGGTGAGCAGTTCTTC.

J is TRBJ1-5 and V is TRBV18, with D hard to call. Germline V gives CDR1 KGHSH, CDR2 LQKENI. This CDR3 has 15 amino acids. Trimming pared 2 bases from V and 4 bases from J, leaving 12 bases between. The CDR3 nucleotides read TGTGCCAGCTCACCATCAGGAATAAAAAATCAGCCCCAGCATTTT. Amino acid sequence: CASSPSGIKNQPQHF. Filled out from reference TRBV18 and TRBJ1-5, the complete variable domain reads NAGVMQNPRHLVRRRGQEARLRCSPMKGHSHVYWYRQLPEEGLKFMVYLQKENIIDESGMPKERFSAEFPKEGPSILRIQQVVRGDSAAYFCASSPSGIKNQPQHFGDGTRLSIL.

This rearrangement joins TRBV19 to TRBJ2-7; D is tentatively TRBD1 or TRBD2 (6 bases each). V gave up 4 bases and J gave up 1 base, with 11 bases separating them. CDR1 and CDR2 from the germline V gene are LNHDA and SQIVND (reference sequence). The CDR3 consists of 14 residues. As DNA, the CDR3 is TGTGCCAGTAGTAACGGGGGCGCTTCCTACGAGCAGTACTTC. This encodes CASSNGGASYEQYF.

The chain carries TRBV7-6 and TRBJ2-3; 7 bases align to TRBD1. V lost 1 base to trimming and J lost 4 bases; unmatched junction nucleotides: 8. There are 16 residues in the CDR3. CDR1 and CDR2 from the germline V gene are SGHVS and FNYEAQ. CDR3: CASSLGYRGDSDTQYF. The CDR3 DNA reads TGTGCCAGCAGCTTAGGTTACAGGGGTGATTCAGATACGCAGTATTTT.

The J gene is TRBJ2-2, the V gene TRBV27; D is undetermined. CDR1 and CDR2 from the germline V gene are MNHEY and SMNVEV (reference sequence). V lost 5 bases to trimming and J lost 4 bases, with 17 bases between them. CDR3 length: 16 residues. The CDR3 reads CASSRGRYGSTGELFF. The CDR3 DNA reads TGTGCCAGCAGTAGAGGCAGGTACGGAAGCACCGGGGAGCTGTTTTTT.

This chain connects TRBV30 to TRBJ2-3, with D possibly called TRBD1 or TRBD2 (6 bases each). The CDR3 loop spans 16 amino acids. Germline assignment: CDR1 GTSNPN and CDR2 SVGIG (reference sequence). V lost 7 bases and J lost 3, with 23 bases in between. The CDR3 DNA is TGTGCCTCGAGGGGCCGGGGGCCATATGGGACAGATACGCAGTATTTT. Amino acids: CASRGRGPYGTDTQYF.

The genes are TRBV28 and TRBJ2-3, with D possibly being TRBD1 (5 bases). CDR3 length: 16 amino acids. V was cut by 6 bases and J by 3 bases, with 19 bases left in between. Germline V lookup: CDR1 MDHEN, CDR2 SYDVKM. As DNA, the CDR3 is TGTGCCAGCAGCCGCCACCAGGGCGGAGCAACAGATACGCAGTATTTT. Translating it yields CASSRHQGGATDTQYF.